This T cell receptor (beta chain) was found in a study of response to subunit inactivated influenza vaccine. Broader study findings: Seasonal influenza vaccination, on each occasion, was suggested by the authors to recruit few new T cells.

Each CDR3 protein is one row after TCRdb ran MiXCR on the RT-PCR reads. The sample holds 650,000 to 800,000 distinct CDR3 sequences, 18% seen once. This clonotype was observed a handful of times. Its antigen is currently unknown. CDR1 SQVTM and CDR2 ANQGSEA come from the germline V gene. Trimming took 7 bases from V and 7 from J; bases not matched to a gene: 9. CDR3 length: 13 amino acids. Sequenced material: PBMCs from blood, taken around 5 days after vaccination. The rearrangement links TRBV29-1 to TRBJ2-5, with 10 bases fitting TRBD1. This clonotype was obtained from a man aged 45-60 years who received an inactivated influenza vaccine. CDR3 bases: TGCAGCGCCAGGACAGGGGGGTTCGCGACCCAGTACTTC. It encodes CSARTGGFATQYF.